This section outlines one TCR beta chain sequence together with its context. The CDR3 is 13 residues long. V gave up 2 bases and J gave up 5 bases, with 7 bases separating them. The germline V gene has CDR1 LGHDT and CDR2 YNNKEL (reference sequence). This sample is part of a study of blood T cell repertoires in COVID-19. About the research overall: Both acute and convalescent COVID-19 samples were obtained from the United States, Italy and Spain.

In the original processing: The assay estimated nucleated cells by amplifying reference gene primers. The table came from immunoSEQ multiplex PCR; TCRdb's copy has only in-frame clones and leaves some out. That table gives V, J and clone size, and the DNA gave D and trimming. Of 75,000 to 100,000 clones listed, 65% to 90% are singletons. The J gene is TRBJ1-5, the V gene TRBV3-1 (or the pseudogene TRBV3-2); D unclear. The origin of this receptor is an elderly man with acute or convalescent COVID-19. What was sequenced was peripheral blood. The CDR3 sequence: CASSQFVDQPQHF. The CDR3 nucleotides read TGTGCCAGCAGCCAATTCGTAGATCAGCCCCAGCATTTT.